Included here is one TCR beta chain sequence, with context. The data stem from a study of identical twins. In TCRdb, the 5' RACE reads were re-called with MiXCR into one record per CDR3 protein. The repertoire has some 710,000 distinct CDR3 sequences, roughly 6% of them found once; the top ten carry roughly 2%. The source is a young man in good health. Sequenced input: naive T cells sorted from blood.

The CDR3 region has the DNA TGTGCCAGCAGTTTACTTACGGGATCTGCCGGGGAGCTGTTTTTT. It specifies CASSLLTGSAGELFF. V usage is TRBV27 and J usage is TRBJ2-2, with TRBD2 as a possible D gene (5 bases). Trimming cost V 2 bases and J 6 bases, with 13 bases left between them. Per the germline V gene, CDR1 is MNHEY and CDR2 is SMNVEV (reference sequence). This CDR3 has 15 residues.